This TCR beta chain originates from a study of PD-L1 blockade in urothelial cancer. V lost 6 bases, J lost 2 bases, and 6 bases stayed unmatched. The CDR3 has 14 amino acids. Germline V gene data show CDR1 as WSHSY and CDR2 as SAAADI. Profiled with immunoSEQ multiplex PCR; TCRdb holds only in-frame clones, not every one. The sample records roughly 50,000 clones, approximately 90% being singletons. The material sequenced was PBMCs, taken around atezolizumab (anti-PD-L1) treatment. The rearrangement uses TRBV10-2 and TRBJ2-7, with 8 bases aligning to TRBD1. This clonotype originated in a man in his 60s with urothelial cancer. CDR3 sequence (DNA): TGCGCCAGCAGGACAGGACAGGGCCCCTACGAGCAGTACTTC. It specifies CASRTGQGPYEQYF.